This TCR beta chain was documented in a study of blood T cell repertoires in COVID-19. Study in general: COVID-19 samples, acute and convalescent, were from the United States, Italy and Spain. From T cells, B-cell-depleted T cells, or PBMCs came the material, which was cDNA or gDNA.

How the authors handled the data: Amplification from reference gene primers served as the basis for estimated nucleated cell counts. Clones were sequenced by immunoSEQ multiplex PCR, and TCRdb holds only the in-frame ones, with some missing. That table gives V, J and clone size, and the DNA gave D and trimming. The sample has more than 85,000 clones; roughly 90% are singletons. Germline CDR1 and CDR2: KGHDR and SFDVKD. The CDR3 contains 13 residues. The ends were cut back, 5 bases at V and 2 bases at J, with 6 bases in the middle. Seattle cases were enrolled at active infection and followed longitudinally.

The TCR was taken from a woman between 45 and 65 years old with COVID-19, enrolled during active disease. Sequenced sample: peripheral blood. V gene TRBV24-1 combines with J gene TRBJ2-1; a possible D gene is TRBD2 (6 bases). This CDR3 is CATSGGAYNEQFF. For the CDR3, the DNA is TGTGCCACCAGTGGGGGGGCCTACAATGAGCAGTTCTTC.